The 12 T cell receptor beta chains given below trace back to one sample, sequenced in a study of tumor and adjacent non-tumor tissue in lung cancer. Three rounds of nested PCR, following a modified ARM-PCR protocol, produced the TCRbeta library. One entry per CDR3 protein results from TCRdb running MiXCR on the multiplex PCR reads. The data show about 93,000 distinct CDR3 sequences, with just over 65% seen just once and about a sixth held by the top ten. The template was RNA from unsorted bulk tissue. The sample was lung tumor tissue. Every receptor here comes from a man aged 60 to 69 with non-small cell lung cancer.

This clonotype came up once. Germline and junction disagree at one end, which may indicate a read error. The rearrangement links TRBV24-1 to TRBJ2-2, with D tentatively TRBD1 or TRBD2 (5 bases each). This CDR3 is built from 12 residues. Per germline, CDR1 KGHDR and CDR2 SFDVKD. CDR3 region: CATRQNTGELFF. The CDR3 DNA sequence: TGTGCCACAAGACAGAACACCGGGGAACTGTTTTTT.

This clonotype was observed at least ten times. The V gene is TRBV4-2, the J gene TRBJ1-2; perhaps TRBD1 as D (5 bases). The germline gives CDR1 LGHNA, CDR2 YNFKEQ. V lost 0 bases, J lost 4 bases, and 9 bases lay in between. This CDR3 has 14 residues. The CDR3 DNA sequence: TGTGCCAGCAGCCAAGACCGACAGTTCTATGGCTACACCTTC. Amino acid sequence: CASSQDRQFYGYTF.

As concerns this clonotype: A read error may account for a junction end that differs from germline. This sequence joins TRBV10-2 and TRBJ2-7, with D tentatively TRBD1 or TRBD2 (5 bases each). This CDR3 spans 15 amino acids. Germline CDR1 reads WSHSY; CDR2 reads SAAADI. The CDR3 spells CASTPGQGVNYEQYF. CDR3 nucleotide sequence: TGCGCGAGCACCCCTGGGCAGGGAGTGAACTACGAGCAGTACTTC.

Concerning this clonotype: The junction differs from germline at one of its ends, possibly a read error. The chain is built from TRBV29-1 and TRBJ1-3; a weak D match, TRBD1 (5 bases). CDR3 length equals 15 residues. From germline, CDR1 is SQVTM and CDR2 ANQGSEA. The CDR3 protein is CSVRAGLHSRNTVYF. In nucleotides, the CDR3 is TGCAGCGTTCGAGCGGGACTGCACTCTAGAAACACCGTATATTTT.

Concerning this clonotype itself: A read error may explain this, as a much larger clone is one base away. The chain recombines TRBV20-1 with TRBJ1-5; D remains unclear. V was trimmed by 8 bases and J by 3 bases, leaving 17 bases between them. The CDR3 sequence is 14 residues long. Germline V gene data show CDR1 as DFQATT and CDR2 as SNEGSKA (reference sequence). Here the CDR3 reads CSSLGFGVNQPQHF. CDR3 coding DNA: TGCAGTTCCCTAGGGTTTGGGGTCAATCAGCCCCAGCATTTT.

This chain connects TRBV11-1 to TRBJ2-1; 8 bases are a match to TRBD1. Germline V gene sequence: CDR1 SGHAT, CDR2 FQDESV (reference sequence). With V trimmed by 8 bases and J by 1 base, 7 bases remained unmatched. CDR3 length: 15 amino acids. The CDR3 loop is CASGSRTGSYNEQFF. Written as DNA, the CDR3 is TGTGCCAGCGGATCACGGACAGGGTCCTACAATGAGCAGTTCTTC.

V usage is TRBV29-1 and J usage is TRBJ2-7, with D possibly being TRBD1 or TRBD2 (5 bases each). Germline V gives CDR1 SQVTM, CDR2 ANQGSEA. V dropped 3 bases and J dropped 2 bases, with 17 bases sitting between them. The CDR3 totals 15 residues. CDR3 bases: TGCAGCGTTGAGGGGACGGGGATCAGAGCCTACGAGCAGTACTTC. It translates to CSVEGTGIRAYEQYF.

This clonotype was seen just once. It may be a read error: a sequence one base away is much more abundant. V is TRBV29-1 and J is TRBJ1-1; no clear D. The germline CDR1 and CDR2 sequences are SQVTM and ANQGSEA. With 8 bases removed from V and 6 bases from J, the gap between germline ends came to 16 bases. CDR3 length: 12 amino acids. CDR3 in amino acids: CSIVAERPEAFF. CDR3 coding DNA: TGCAGCATTGTGGCGGAGAGGCCTGAAGCTTTCTTT.

The chain employs TRBV4-1 and TRBJ2-7; D is perhaps TRBD1 (6 bases). The CDR3 extends over 14 amino acids. Germline CDR1 reads MGHRA; CDR2 reads YSYEKL. The V end lost 11 bases, the J end lost 4 bases, and 21 bases lay between the germline ends. This CDR3 reads CAGSQQTGPYEQYF. The CDR3 bases are TGCGCCGGTAGCCAACAGACAGGCCCTTACGAGCAGTACTTC.

This clonotype was detected many times. The J gene is TRBJ2-7, the V gene TRBV5-6; a weak D match, TRBD2 (5 bases). CDR3 length: 12 amino acids. Per the germline V gene, CDR1 is SGHDT and CDR2 is YYEEEE. V gave up 3 bases and J gave up 5 bases, with 9 bases separating them. The CDR3 coding sequence is TGTGCCAGCAGCTGGGTGAGGGACGAGCAGTACTTC. This gives the protein CASSWVRDEQYF.

A note on this clonotype: In this CDR3 the conserved last residue, phenylalanine or tryptophan, is missing, so a read error is likely. This chain connects TRBV6-5 to TRBJ1-6, with a weak D call TRBD1 (6 bases). This CDR3 is built from 16 residues. Germline loops: CDR1 MNHEY, CDR2 SVGAGI. CDR3 in amino acids: CASSRWRGTNNSPLHL. The CDR3 DNA reads as TGTGCCAGCAGCCGATGGCGAGGGACAAATAATTCACCTCTCCACCTT.

The gene calls are TRBV6-1 and TRBJ2-3, with 10 bases lining up with TRBD1. Germline loops: CDR1 MNHNS, CDR2 SASEGT. The CDR3 extends over 17 amino acids. The J segment lost 2 bases and the V segment lost 7 bases, leaving 12 bases of the junction unmatched. The CDR3 nucleotides are TGTGCCAGCACCGTCGCGGGTGGACAGGGGGTCACAGATACGCAGTATTTT. This sequence encodes CASTVAGGQGVTDTQYF.